This T cell receptor beta chain derives from a study of early stage breast cancer tumors. The wider study: Of some 15 invasive breast tumors, fewer than 13 were hormone receptor-positive, HER2-negative. Study-wide results and caveats: Most shared enriched TCRB sequences were commonly generated ones.

Some clones are missing from TCRdb's copy, which holds only in-frame ones; the method was immunoSEQ multiplex PCR. The sample has approximately 54,000 clones, just under 80% seen once. Germline lookup yields CDR1 SGHRS and CDR2 YFSETQ. Trimming cost V 0 bases and J 6 bases, with 18 bases left between them. The CDR3 runs to 16 residues. Details on this clone: What it binds is unknown.

The specimen was blood. The V gene is TRBV5-1, the J gene TRBJ1-2; D might be TRBD1 (5 bases). This clonotype was obtained from a person aged 40 to 50 with breast cancer. CDR3 nucleotide sequence: TGCGCCAGCAGCTTGGTCTCCCAGACAGCGAGTGATGGCTACACCTTC. Its translation: CASSLVSQTASDGYTF.